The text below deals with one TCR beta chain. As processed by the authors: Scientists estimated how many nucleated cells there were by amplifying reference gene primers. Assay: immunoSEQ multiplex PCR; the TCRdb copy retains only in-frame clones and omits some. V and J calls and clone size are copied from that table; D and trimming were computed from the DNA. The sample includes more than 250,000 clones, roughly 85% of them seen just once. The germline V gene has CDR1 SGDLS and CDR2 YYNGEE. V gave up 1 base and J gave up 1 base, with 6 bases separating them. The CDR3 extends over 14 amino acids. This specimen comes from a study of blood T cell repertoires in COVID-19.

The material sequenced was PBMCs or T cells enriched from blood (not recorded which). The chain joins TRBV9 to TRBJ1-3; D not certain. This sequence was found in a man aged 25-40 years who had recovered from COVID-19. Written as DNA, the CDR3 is TGTGCCAGCAGCGTACTCGCGTCTGGAAACACCATATATTTT. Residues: CASSVLASGNTIYF. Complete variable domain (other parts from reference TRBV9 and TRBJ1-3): DSGVTQTPKHLITATGQRVTLRCSPRSGDLSVYWYQQSLDQGLQFLIQYYNGEERAKGNILERFSAQQFPDLHSELNLSSLELGDSALYFCASSVLASGNTIYFGEGSWLTVV.